These 10 T cell receptor beta chains were all obtained from the same sample, sequenced in a study of cytomegalovirus exposure and HLA in healthy donors. Vbeta (60) and Jbeta (13) primers were used in the PCR. Clones were sequenced by immunoSEQ multiplex PCR, and TCRdb holds only the in-frame ones, with some missing. The table records tens of thousands of clones, approximately 79% of them present only once. Sequencing input: PBMCs. The receptors come from a woman aged 18-29 years in good health and CMV-seropositive.

V usage is TRBV5-1 and J usage is TRBJ2-7; D might be TRBD1 (8 bases). V was trimmed by 4 bases and J by 3 bases, leaving 20 bases between them. CDR3 length: 16 residues. Germline assignment: CDR1 SGHRS and CDR2 YFSETQ. CDR3 in DNA: TGCGCCAGCAGCACTTACAGGGGGGGCAGGAACTACGAGCAGTACTTC. It specifies CASSTYRGGRNYEQYF. Full variable domain (remainder filled in from reference TRBV5-1 and TRBJ2-7): KAGVTQTPRYLIKTRGQQVTLSCSPISGHRSVSWYQQTPGQGLQFLFEYFSETQRNKGNFPGRFSGRQFSNSRSEMNVSTLELGDSALYLCASSTYRGGRNYEQYFGPGTRLTVT.

In this sample, this clone turned up a few times. This chain joins TRBV6-1 and TRBJ2-5; 11 bases map to TRBD2. Trimming removed 5 bases from V and 1 base from J; junction bases left unmatched: 3. This CDR3 contains 15 residues. Germline CDR1 is MNHNS and CDR2 is SASEGT. The CDR3 here is CASSPLAGAQETQYF. As DNA, the CDR3 is TGTGCCAGCAGTCCACTAGCGGGGGCCCAAGAGACCCAGTACTTC.

The V gene is TRBV19, the J gene TRBJ1-5; possible D gene TRBD1, 6 bases. CDR1 is LNHDA and CDR2 is SQIVND in the germline V gene (reference sequence). This CDR3 comprises 15 residues. The V end lost 7 bases, the J end lost 6 bases, and 19 bases lay between the germline ends. The CDR3 nucleotides are TGTGCCAGTATTCCCGGGTTCGGGGGGCCTCAGCCCCAGCATTTT. Amino acid sequence: CASIPGFGGPQPQHF.

V is TRBV30 and J is TRBJ2-3; TRBD2 might be the D (7 bases). Germline V gene lookup returns CDR1 GTSNPN and CDR2 SVGIG (reference sequence). The V end lost 1 base, the J end lost 8 bases, and 13 bases lay between the germline ends. The CDR3 covers 13 residues. The chain's CDR3 is CAWSGGAGATQYF. The CDR3 DNA reads TGTGCCTGGAGTGGGGGGGCGGGAGCTACGCAGTATTTT.

This rearrangement joins TRBV7-3 to TRBJ2-5; D may be TRBD2 (6 bases). The CDR3 covers 13 residues. The ends were cut back, 5 bases at V and 5 bases at J, with 12 bases in the middle. The germline gives CDR1 SGHTA, CDR2 FQGTGA. This chain's CDR3 is CASSILGGETQYF. In DNA, the CDR3 is TGTGCCAGCAGCATACTAGGAGGGGAGACCCAGTACTTC.

Worth noting for this clone: The same CDR3 also results from other DNA sequences found in this sample. The J gene is TRBJ2-7, the V gene TRBV15, with 8 bases fitting TRBD2. Per germline, CDR1 LNHNV and CDR2 YYDKDF (reference sequence). The V and J ends lost 3 bases and 3 bases, in that order; junction bases with no gene match: 7. The CDR3 is 15 residues long. The CDR3 spells CATSRSSGSLYEQYF. The CDR3 DNA sequence: TGTGCCACCAGCAGGTCCAGCGGGAGTCTCTACGAGCAGTACTTC.

The chain employs TRBV7-3 and TRBJ2-3; D perhaps matches TRBD1 (6 bases). From germline, CDR1 is SGHTA and CDR2 FQGTGA. Deletions cut 4 bases from V and 5 bases from J, with 19 bases between. CDR3 length equals 16 residues. CDR3 protein: CASSSQEHRDLDTQYF. The CDR3 region has the DNA TGTGCCAGCAGCTCACAAGAACACAGGGATTTAGATACGCAGTATTTT.

The V and J genes are TRBV25-1 and TRBJ2-4, with TRBD2 identical over 9 bases. The germline V gene encodes CDR1 MGHDK and CDR2 SYGVNS. The ends lost 5 bases at V and 5 bases at J; junction bases unmatched: 16. There are 18 residues in the CDR3. CDR3 residues: CASSTRTSGREGQNIQYF. DNA for the CDR3: TGTGCCAGCAGTACCCGGACTTCGGGGCGGGAGGGCCAAAACATTCAGTACTTC.

The chain links TRBV6-1 to TRBJ1-3; D is undetermined. This CDR3 region has 18 residues. Germline V gene sequence: CDR1 MNHNS, CDR2 SASEGT. Trimming removed 4 bases at V and 1 base at J, with 20 bases between. This CDR3 reads CASSARPILRISGNTIYF. For the CDR3, the DNA is TGTGCCAGCAGTGCCCGTCCGATCCTCAGAATATCTGGAAACACCATATATTTT.

The chain has TRBV5-6 and TRBJ2-7; 9 nucleotides agree with TRBD2. Germline CDR1 is SGHDT and CDR2 is YYEEEE. V trimming: 0 bases; J trimming: 2 bases; junction bases outside the gene matches: 9. The CDR3 has 17 residues. The CDR3 loop is CASSLETWREGPYEQYF. CDR3 in DNA: TGTGCCAGCAGCTTGGAGACCTGGCGGGAGGGCCCCTACGAGCAGTACTTC.